The 25 T cell receptor beta chains in this list originate from one sample, sequenced in a study of cytomegalovirus exposure and HLA in healthy donors. Primers: 60 Vbeta forward and 13 Jbeta reverse. Here immunoSEQ multiplex PCR was the method, and the copy in TCRdb shows in-frame clones only, minus some. The sample lists about 200,000 clones, approximately 80% occurring once. What was sequenced was PBMCs. The receptors come from a man aged 25 to 40 in good health and CMV-seronegative.

The chain has TRBV21-1 and TRBJ1-4; TRBD1 was called by the table and not checked on the DNA. TRBV21-1 counts as a pseudogene. The CDR3 is 14 amino acids. The CDR3: CASSDAGFDEKLFF. The DNA of the CDR3 is TGTGCCAGCAGCGATGCAGGGTTCGATGAAAAACTGTTTTTT.

The chain has TRBV5-6 and TRBJ2-3, with 9 bases fitting TRBD2. The CDR3 consists of 15 residues. Germline assignment: CDR1 SGHDT and CDR2 YYEEEE. V trimming: 0 bases; J trimming: 11 bases; junction bases outside the gene matches: 10. The CDR3 bases are TGTGCCAGCAGCTTGGGGCGGGGGGGCCGAGCGGGGCAGTATTTT. Protein: CASSLGRGGRAGQYF.

J is TRBJ2-6 and V is TRBV28; D unresolved. Germline loops: CDR1 MDHEN, CDR2 SYDVKM. There are 14 residues in the CDR3. V was shortened by 3 bases and J by 0 bases, with 3 bases between the two germline ends. The CDR3 protein is CASSFSSGANVLTF. In DNA form, the CDR3 reads TGTGCCAGCAGTTTTAGCTCTGGGGCCAACGTCCTGACTTTC.

This chain joins TRBV27 and TRBJ1-1, with a tentative D call TRBD1 (5 bases). Trimming stripped 6 bases from V and 0 bases from J, with 17 bases between. Germline lookup yields CDR1 MNHEY and CDR2 SMNVEV (reference sequence). The CDR3 runs 16 residues. The CDR3 reads CASRTLLRGMNTEAFF. The DNA of the CDR3 is TGTGCCAGCAGGACCCTACTCCGGGGGATGAACACTGAAGCTTTCTTT.

The chain has TRBV14 and TRBJ2-7, with TRBD1 identical over 7 bases. The ends lost 1 base at V and 4 bases at J; junction bases unmatched: 13. Germline CDR1 is SGHDN and CDR2 is FVKESK. The CDR3 contains 17 residues. CDR3 loop: CASSQGMTGRQVYEQYF. CDR3 in DNA: TGTGCCAGCAGCCAAGGGATGACAGGGAGACAAGTATACGAGCAGTACTTC.

The rearrangement joins TRBV27 to TRBJ2-2; a weak D match, TRBD2 (5 bases). There are 15 residues in the CDR3. Trimming shortened V by 3 bases and J by 8 bases, and 16 bases separated the two germline ends. Germline values: CDR1 MNHEY, CDR2 SMNVEV (reference sequence). The CDR3: CASSFSLSALGELFF. The DNA of the CDR3 is TGTGCCAGCAGTTTCTCGCTTAGCGCGCTGGGGGAGCTGTTTTTT.

On this clone itself: The sample has other DNA sequences that encode this CDR3 too. This chain uses TRBV5-6 with TRBJ1-1; D is unclear. V gave up 1 base and J gave up 1 base, with 5 bases separating them. CDR1 SGHDT and CDR2 YYEEEE come from the germline V gene. This CDR3 contains 13 residues. CDR3 loop: CASSLTGNTEAFF. The CDR3 region has the DNA TGTGCCAGCAGCTTGACGGGGAACACTGAAGCTTTCTTT. The whole variable domain, remainder taken from reference TRBV5-6 and TRBJ1-1, is DAGVTQSPTHLIKTRGQQVTLRCSPKSGHDTVSWYQQALGQGPQFIFQYYEEEERQRGNFPDRFSGHQFPNYSSELNVNALLLGDSALYLCASSLTGNTEAFFGQGTRLTVV.

V and J are TRBV5-8 and TRBJ1-6; D unresolved. Between the trimmed V and J ends, which lost 2 bases and 10 bases, there was a span of 13 bases. CDR1 and CDR2 (germline): SGHTS, YDEGEE. This CDR3 is 14 amino acids long. CDR3 nucleotides: TGTGCCAGCAGCTTTGCGGGCCTTGGGTCACCCCTCCACTTT. It translates to CASSFAGLGSPLHF.

The chain carries TRBV29-1 and TRBJ2-1; 12 bases are a match to TRBD2. This CDR3 is built from 19 residues. J lost 10 bases, V lost 4 bases, and 23 bases had no gene match. Germline V CDR1 and CDR2: SQVTM, ANQGSEA. The CDR3 bases are TGCAGCGTTGCTACTACGATCTCTAGCGGGGGGGCCGGTTGGAAGGAGCAGTTCTTC. Translating it yields CSVATTISSGGAGWKEQFF.

On this clone itself: A read error may account for a junction end that differs from germline. The chain carries TRBV2 and TRBJ2-7, with 8 bases lining up with TRBD1. CDR3 length equals 15 residues. The germline CDR1 and CDR2 sequences are SNHLY and FYNNEI. CDR3 sequence reads: CAGSERTGLPYEQYF. As DNA, the CDR3 is TGTGCCGGCAGTGAACGGACAGGGTTACCCTACGAGCAGTACTTC.

The rearrangement links TRBV5-4 to TRBJ2-1, with 10 bases lining up with TRBD1. CDR1 is SGHNT, CDR2 YYREEE, per germline (reference sequence). V was clipped by 1 base and J by 4 bases; unmatched bases: 5. The CDR3 sequence is 16 residues long. The CDR3 region has the DNA TGTGCCAGCAGCTTGAATTTGGGACAGGGGTACAATGAGCAGTTCTTC. It specifies CASSLNLGQGYNEQFF.

This clone has only a few counts. The chain employs TRBV5-6 and TRBJ1-1; tentatively, D is TRBD1 (6 bases). The CDR3 is made up of 16 amino acids. Germline V gives CDR1 SGHDT, CDR2 YYEEEE. Trimming took off 0 bases at V and 0 bases at J, with 12 bases between the two ends. CDR3 in amino acids: CASSLAGQPLNTEAFF. Written as DNA, the CDR3 is TGTGCCAGCAGCTTGGCCGGACAGCCCTTGAACACTGAAGCTTTCTTT. The full variable domain, with the rest looked up from reference TRBV5-6 and TRBJ1-1, is DAGVTQSPTHLIKTRGQQVTLRCSPKSGHDTVSWYQQALGQGPQFIFQYYEEEERQRGNFPDRFSGHQFPNYSSELNVNALLLGDSALYLCASSLAGQPLNTEAFFGQGTRLTVV.

This clone turned up a few times. The genes are TRBV27 and TRBJ1-5; D possibly corresponds to TRBD1 (6 bases). CDR3 length equals 14 residues. CDR1 is MNHEY and CDR2 is SMNVEV in the germline V gene (reference sequence). V lost 2 bases, J lost 9 bases, and 14 bases lay in between. CDR3 nucleotides: TGTGCCAGCAGTTTAATGAGGGGGAGTGGGCCCCAGCATTTT. Amino acid sequence: CASSLMRGSGPQHF.

With regard to this clone: Mismatch with germline at one junction end may stem from a read error. The chain has TRBV5-1 and TRBJ2-6, with 7 positions matching TRBD1. This CDR3 is 16 amino acids long. Germline-derived CDR1 and CDR2 are SGHRS and YFSETQ. The CDR3 region is CASSQGQPTGASVLTF. DNA of the CDR3: TGCGCCAGCAGCCAGGGACAGCCCACTGGGGCCAGCGTCCTGACTTTC.

The chain combines TRBV28 with TRBJ2-2; D is undetermined. The CDR3 is made up of 14 amino acids. Between the trimmed V and J ends, which lost 4 bases and 3 bases, there was a span of 9 bases. Germline lookup yields CDR1 MDHEN and CDR2 SYDVKM. The CDR3 reads CASSSPSYTGELFF. DNA of the CDR3: TGTGCCAGCAGTTCACCCAGTTACACCGGGGAGCTGTTTTTT.

The chain carries TRBV18 and TRBJ1-2; TRBD1 is a possible D gene (5 bases). V lost 2 bases and J lost 2, with 15 bases in between. The V gene's germline CDR1 is KGHSH and CDR2 LQKENI. The CDR3 is 16 amino acids. CDR3 loop: CASSPSSGKRNYGYTF. The CDR3 DNA reads TGTGCCAGCTCACCAAGTTCAGGGAAAAGAAACTATGGCTACACCTTC.

The gene calls are TRBV6-5 and TRBJ2-5; 8 nucleotides match TRBD1. The V gene's germline CDR1 is MNHEY and CDR2 SVGAGI. This CDR3 region has 15 residues. V shed 2 bases and J 4 bases; nucleotides not matched to a gene: 6. The CDR3 bases are TGTGCCAGCAGTTACGCGACAGGGGCGGGAGAGACCCAGTACTTC. Its translation: CASSYATGAGETQYF.

The chain combines TRBV28 with TRBJ1-2; 7 bases are a match to TRBD1. This CDR3 is 14 amino acids long. J gave up 6 bases and V 5 bases, and 9 bases lay outside the gene matches. The germline V gene encodes CDR1 MDHEN and CDR2 SYDVKM. CDR3 protein: CASSQGGRGDGYTF. The CDR3 DNA is TGTGCCAGCAGTCAAGGGGGCAGAGGTGATGGCTACACCTTC.

This clone was picked up one time. This rearrangement joins TRBV19 to TRBJ2-3; perhaps TRBD2 as D (5 bases). V was pared by 6 bases and J by 13 bases, with 20 bases between. The CDR3 has 13 amino acids. Germline V gene data show CDR1 as LNHDA and CDR2 as SQIVND (reference sequence). CDR3 bases: TGTGCCAGTAGCCTCCTCGGAGAGGGAATTGAGTATTTT. Residues: CASSLLGEGIEYF.

CDR3 coding DNA: TGCGCCAGCAGCTTGGGACAGATCTCTGGGGCCAACGTCCTGACTTTC. Protein sequence: CASSLGQISGANVLTF. This chain connects TRBV5-1 to TRBJ2-6; TRBD1 is a possible D gene (5 bases). Per germline, CDR1 SGHRS and CDR2 YFSETQ. The CDR3 loop spans 16 amino acids. Trimming cost V 0 bases and J 0 bases, with 7 bases left between them.

V is TRBV28 and J is TRBJ2-7, with D maybe TRBD2 (6 bases). From germline, CDR1 is MDHEN and CDR2 SYDVKM. The CDR3 sequence is 13 residues long. V gave up 6 bases and J gave up 1 base, with 10 bases separating them. CDR3 amino acids: CASRRRVSYEQYF. Here the CDR3 DNA reads TGTGCCAGCAGGAGGAGGGTTTCCTACGAGCAGTACTTC.

The V gene is TRBV6-1, the J gene TRBJ1-2; perhaps TRBD1 as D (6 bases). Germline V CDR1 and CDR2: MNHNS, SASEGT. V lost 6 bases and J lost 4, with 15 bases in between. CDR3 size: 14 residues. The CDR3 DNA follows: TGTGCCAGCAGAGAACCGGGACAAGTCTATGGCTACACCTTC. Its translation is CASREPGQVYGYTF.

The genes are TRBV2 and TRBJ2-7; the match to TRBD2 covers 13 bases. From germline, CDR1 is SNHLY and CDR2 FYNNEI. With 6 bases clipped from V and 7 bases from J, the junction kept 6 bases outside the gene matches. The CDR3 length is 14 residues. The DNA of the CDR3 is TGTGCCAGCAGGGGGGGACTAGCGGGGAATGAGCAGTACTTC. As protein: CASRGGLAGNEQYF.

This clone appeared a single time. The genes are TRBV9 and TRBJ1-6; the D is unclear. Looked up from germline, CDR1 is SGDLS and CDR2 is YYNGEE. With 0 bases removed from V and 2 bases from J, the gap between germline ends came to 12 bases. This CDR3 has 17 residues. The CDR3 protein is CASSVDGELAYNSPLHF. CDR3 DNA: TGTGCCAGCAGCGTAGACGGGGAACTGGCCTATAATTCACCCCTCCACTTT. The entire variable domain, with the rest obtained from reference TRBV9 and TRBJ1-6, is as follows: DSGVTQTPKHLITATGQRVTLRCSPRSGDLSVYWYQQSLDQGLQFLIQYYNGEERAKGNILERFSAQQFPDLHSELNLSSLELGDSALYFCASSVDGELAYNSPLHFGNGTRLTVT.

On this clone itself: The same CDR3 can be traced to other DNA sequences in this sample. The chain links TRBV9 to TRBJ2-3; TRBD2 is a possible D gene (6 bases). Trimming removed 0 bases from V and 0 bases from J, with 8 bases in between. In germline, CDR1 is SGDLS, CDR2 YYNGEE. The CDR3 runs 15 residues. The CDR3 loop is CASSVVGGSTDTQYF. The CDR3 nucleotides read TGTGCCAGCAGCGTAGTGGGGGGTAGCACAGATACGCAGTATTTT.